Listed here is a single TCR beta chain. The V gene lost 4 bases and the J gene lost 0 bases, with 11 bases spanning the gap. Per the germline V gene, CDR1 is SGHRS and CDR2 is YFSETQ. The CDR3 is made up of 14 amino acids. RNA, once extracted, was reverse transcribed into cDNA for use as the sequencing template. Some clones are missing from TCRdb's copy, which holds only in-frame ones; the method was immunoSEQ multiplex PCR. The sample comprises approximately 180,000 clones, about 60% of which are singletons, and roughly 15% rests with the top ten. The data are from a study of CD8+ T cells in alopecia areata.

Material: CD4+ T cells sorted from blood, obtained at week 0. The chain couples TRBV5-1 to TRBJ2-7; D gene uncertain. The source of this sequence is a human donor with alopecia areata. For the CDR3, the DNA is TGCGCCAGCAGCCCTAGTGTAAGCTCCTACGAGCAGTACTTC. Translating it yields CASSPSVSSYEQYF.